This TCR beta chain was identified during a study of shared clonotypes between healthy human individuals. Study-level findings and limits: The sharing of 4.5% to 5.5% of naive CD4 clonotypes was seen across several donors.

Terminally differentiated effector memory CD45RA+ cells were left out of the naive CD8 fraction, which was CD45RO-negative and positively selected for CCR7. Assay: immunoSEQ multiplex PCR; the TCRdb copy retains only in-frame clones and omits some. The data contain around 1,900,000 clones, 85% to 95% of them singletons. Comment on this clone: The target antigen is unknown.

The CDR3 contains 12 residues. V lost 5 bases to trimming and J lost 8 bases, with 12 bases between them. Germline CDR1 SGHAT, CDR2 FQNNGV. The clonotype originates from a man aged 18 to 29 in good health. Some clones in this sample may be carry-over from other donors' samples. The chain carries TRBV11-2 and TRBJ1-1, with a weak D call TRBD1 (6 bases). The sample was naive CD8+ T cells from PBMCs. The CDR3, as DNA: TGTGCCAGCAGCACTGACAGGCTAGAAGCTTTCTTT. It yields the protein CASSTDRLEAFF.